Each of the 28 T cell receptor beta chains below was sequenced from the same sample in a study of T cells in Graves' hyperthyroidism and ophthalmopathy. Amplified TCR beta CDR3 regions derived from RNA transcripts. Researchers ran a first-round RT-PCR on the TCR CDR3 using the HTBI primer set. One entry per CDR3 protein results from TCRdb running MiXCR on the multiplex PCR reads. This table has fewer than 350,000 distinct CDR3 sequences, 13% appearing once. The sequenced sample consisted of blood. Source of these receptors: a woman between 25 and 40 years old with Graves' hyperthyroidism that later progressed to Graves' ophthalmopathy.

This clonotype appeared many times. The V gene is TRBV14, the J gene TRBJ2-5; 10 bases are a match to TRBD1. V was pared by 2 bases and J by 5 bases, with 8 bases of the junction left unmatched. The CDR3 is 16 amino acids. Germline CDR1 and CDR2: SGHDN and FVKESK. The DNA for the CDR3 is TGTGCCAGCAGCCAACTGCCGACAGGGGGCAGGGAGACCCAGTACTTC. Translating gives CASSQLPTGGRETQYF.

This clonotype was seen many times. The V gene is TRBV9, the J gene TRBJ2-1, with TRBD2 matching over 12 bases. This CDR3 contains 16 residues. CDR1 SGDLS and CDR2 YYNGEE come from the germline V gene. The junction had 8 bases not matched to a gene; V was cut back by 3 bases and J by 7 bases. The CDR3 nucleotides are TGTGCCAGCAGCGCGGGAGGACTAGCGGGATCGAATGAGCAGTTCTTC. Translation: CASSAGGLAGSNEQFF. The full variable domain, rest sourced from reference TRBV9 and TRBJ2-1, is DSGVTQTPKHLITATGQRVTLRCSPRSGDLSVYWYQQSLDQGLQFLIQYYNGEERAKGNILERFSAQQFPDLHSELNLSSLELGDSALYFCASSAGGLAGSNEQFFGPGTRLTVL.

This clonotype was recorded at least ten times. In nucleotides, the CDR3 is TGTGCCAGCAGTCCTCCCGAGGGCAGAAATTATAGCAATCAGCCCCAGCATTTT. It specifies CASSPPEGRNYSNQPQHF. The chain recombines TRBV6-2 or TRBV6-3 with TRBJ1-5; no reliable D call. Germline values: CDR1 MNHEY, CDR2 SVGEGT. The CDR3 totals 18 residues. The V end lost 5 bases, the J end lost 0 bases, and 20 bases lay between the germline ends.

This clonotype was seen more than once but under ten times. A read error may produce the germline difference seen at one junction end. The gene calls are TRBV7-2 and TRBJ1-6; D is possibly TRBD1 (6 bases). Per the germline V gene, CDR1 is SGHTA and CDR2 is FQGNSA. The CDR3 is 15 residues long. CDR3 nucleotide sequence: TGTGCCAGCACTTTGACCGGGACATATGATTCACCCCTCCGCTTT. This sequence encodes CASTLTGTYDSPLRF.

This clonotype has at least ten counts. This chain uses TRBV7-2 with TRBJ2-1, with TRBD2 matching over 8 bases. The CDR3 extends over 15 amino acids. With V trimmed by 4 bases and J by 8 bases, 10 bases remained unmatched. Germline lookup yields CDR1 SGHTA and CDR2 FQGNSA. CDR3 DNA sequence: TGTGCCAGCAGCTCGGGACTAGAATTCGTGGATGAGCAGTTCTTC. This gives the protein CASSSGLEFVDEQFF.

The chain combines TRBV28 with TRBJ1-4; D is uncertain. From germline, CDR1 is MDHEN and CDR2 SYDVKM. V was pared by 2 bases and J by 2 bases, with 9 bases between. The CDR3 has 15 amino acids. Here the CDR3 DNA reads TGTGCCAGCAGTTTAGCAGTAGTCACTAATGAAAAACTGTTTTTT. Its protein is CASSLAVVTNEKLFF.

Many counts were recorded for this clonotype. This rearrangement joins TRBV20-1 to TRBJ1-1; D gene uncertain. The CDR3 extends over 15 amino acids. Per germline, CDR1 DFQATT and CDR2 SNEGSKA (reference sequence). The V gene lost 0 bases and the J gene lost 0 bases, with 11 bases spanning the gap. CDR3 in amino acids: CSAREHGHMNTEAFF. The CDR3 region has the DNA TGCAGTGCTAGAGAGCACGGCCACATGAACACTGAAGCTTTCTTT.

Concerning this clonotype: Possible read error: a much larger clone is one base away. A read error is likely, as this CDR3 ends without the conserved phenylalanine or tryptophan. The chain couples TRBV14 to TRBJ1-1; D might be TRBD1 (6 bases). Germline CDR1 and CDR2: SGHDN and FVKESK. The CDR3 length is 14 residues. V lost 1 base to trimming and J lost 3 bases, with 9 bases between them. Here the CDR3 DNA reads TGTGCCAGCAGCCAAGCGGGGGCCCACACTGAAGCTTTCTCT. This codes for CASSQAGAHTEAFS.

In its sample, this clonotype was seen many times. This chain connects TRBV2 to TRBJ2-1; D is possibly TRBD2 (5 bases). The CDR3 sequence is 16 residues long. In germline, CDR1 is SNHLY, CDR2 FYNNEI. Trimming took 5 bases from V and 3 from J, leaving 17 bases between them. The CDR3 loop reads CASSSSGALIYNEQFF. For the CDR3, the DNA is TGTGCCAGCAGTTCCAGCGGAGCCCTAATCTACAATGAGCAGTTCTTC.

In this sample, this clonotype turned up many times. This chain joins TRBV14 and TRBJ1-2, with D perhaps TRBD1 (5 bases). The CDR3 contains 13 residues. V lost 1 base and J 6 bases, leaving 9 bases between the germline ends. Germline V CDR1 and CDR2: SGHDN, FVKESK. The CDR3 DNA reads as TGTGCCAGCAGCCAAGTAGAGACAGATGGCTACACCTTC. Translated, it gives CASSQVETDGYTF.

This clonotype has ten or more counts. CDR3 in amino acids: CASSLGYLNTGELFF. CDR3 sequence (DNA): TGTGCCAGCAGTTTAGGCTACCTCAACACCGGGGAGCTGTTTTTT. The chain uses TRBV28 and TRBJ2-2; D is undetermined. The CDR3 contains 15 residues. CDR1 and CDR2 from the germline V gene are MDHEN and SYDVKM. V lost 2 bases and J lost 2, with 9 bases in between. Complete variable domain (other parts from reference TRBV28 and TRBJ2-2): DVKVTQSSRYLVKRTGEKVFLECVQDMDHENMFWYRQDPGLGLRLIYFSYDVKMKEKGDIPEGYSVSREKKERFSLILESASTNQTSMYLCASSLGYLNTGELFFGEGSRLTVL.

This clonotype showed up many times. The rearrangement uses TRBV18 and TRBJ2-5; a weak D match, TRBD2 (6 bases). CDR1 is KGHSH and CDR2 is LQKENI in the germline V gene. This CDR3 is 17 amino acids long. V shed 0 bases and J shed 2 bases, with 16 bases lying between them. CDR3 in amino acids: CASSPPSVAGRQETQYF. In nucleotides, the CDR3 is TGTGCCAGCTCACCACCTTCTGTCGCGGGACGGCAAGAGACCCAGTACTTC.

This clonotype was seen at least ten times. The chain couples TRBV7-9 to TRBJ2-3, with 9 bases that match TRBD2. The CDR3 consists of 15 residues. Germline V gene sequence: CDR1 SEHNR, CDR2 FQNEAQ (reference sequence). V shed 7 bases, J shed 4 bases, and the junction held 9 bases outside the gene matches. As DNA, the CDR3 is TGTGCCAGCACACATAGCGGGAGTGGTTCAGATACGCAGTATTTT. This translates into CASTHSGSGSDTQYF. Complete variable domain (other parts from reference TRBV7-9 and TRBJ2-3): DTGVSQNPRHKITKRGQNVTFRCDPISEHNRLYWYRQTLGQGPEFLTYFQNEAQLEKSRLLSDRFSAERPKGSFSTLEIQRTEQGDSAMYLCASTHSGSGSDTQYFGPGTRLTVL.

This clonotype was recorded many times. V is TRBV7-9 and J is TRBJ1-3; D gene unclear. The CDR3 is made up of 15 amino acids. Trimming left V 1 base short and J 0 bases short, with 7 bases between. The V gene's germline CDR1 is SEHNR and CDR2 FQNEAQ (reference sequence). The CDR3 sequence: CASSLGFYSGNTIYF. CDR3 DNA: TGTGCCAGCAGCTTAGGGTTTTACTCTGGAAACACCATATATTTT.

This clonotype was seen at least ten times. The CDR3 DNA sequence: TGTGCCAGCAGTTACTCGGCGGGGGCTGAAGCTTTCTTT. This codes for CASSYSAGAEAFF. The chain joins TRBV6-2 or TRBV6-3 to TRBJ1-1; tentatively, D is TRBD1 (5 bases). Trimming removed 0 bases from V and 6 bases from J, with 8 bases in between. This CDR3 is 13 amino acids long. The germline CDR1 and CDR2 sequences are MNHEY and SVGEGT.

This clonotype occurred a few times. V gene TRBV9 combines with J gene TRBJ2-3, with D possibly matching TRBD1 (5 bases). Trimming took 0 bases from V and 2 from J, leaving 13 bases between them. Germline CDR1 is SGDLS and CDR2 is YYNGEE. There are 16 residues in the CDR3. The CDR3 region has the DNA TGTGCCAGCAGCGTAGAGAGTGGGGCTTTCACAGATACGCAGTATTTT. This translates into CASSVESGAFTDTQYF.

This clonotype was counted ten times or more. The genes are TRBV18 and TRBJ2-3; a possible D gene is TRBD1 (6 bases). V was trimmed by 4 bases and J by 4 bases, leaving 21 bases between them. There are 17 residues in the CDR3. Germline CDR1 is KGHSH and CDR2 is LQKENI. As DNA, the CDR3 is TGTGCCAGCTCACGCAGTCGTCAGCAGGGGAAGGCAGATACGCAGTATTTT. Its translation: CASSRSRQQGKADTQYF.

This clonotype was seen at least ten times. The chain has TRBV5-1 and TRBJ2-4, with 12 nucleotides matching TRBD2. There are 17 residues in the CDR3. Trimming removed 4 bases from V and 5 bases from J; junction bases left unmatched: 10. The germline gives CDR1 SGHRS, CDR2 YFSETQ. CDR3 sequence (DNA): TGCGCCAGCAGCCCCGCTAGCGGGAGGGCCAGGGAAAACATTCAGTACTTC. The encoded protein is CASSPASGRARENIQYF. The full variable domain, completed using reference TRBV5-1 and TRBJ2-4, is KAGVTQTPRYLIKTRGQQVTLSCSPISGHRSVSWYQQTPGQGLQFLFEYFSETQRNKGNFPGRFSGRQFSNSRSEMNVSTLELGDSALYLCASSPASGRARENIQYFGAGTRLSVL.

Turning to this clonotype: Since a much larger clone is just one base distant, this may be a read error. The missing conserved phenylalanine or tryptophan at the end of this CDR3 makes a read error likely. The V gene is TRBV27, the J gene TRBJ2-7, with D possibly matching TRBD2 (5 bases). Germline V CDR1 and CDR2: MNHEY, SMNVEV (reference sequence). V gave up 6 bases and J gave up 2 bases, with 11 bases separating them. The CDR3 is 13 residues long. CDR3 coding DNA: TGTGCCAGCAGGGCAGCGGAGGCCTACGAGCAGTACCTC. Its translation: CASRAAEAYEQYL.

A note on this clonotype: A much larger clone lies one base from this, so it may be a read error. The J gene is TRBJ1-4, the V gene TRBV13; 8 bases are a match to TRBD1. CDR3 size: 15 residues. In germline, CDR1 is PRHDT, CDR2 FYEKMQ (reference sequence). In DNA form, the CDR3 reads TGTGCCGGCAGCGCAACAGGGGGATCTAATGAAAAACTGTTTTTT. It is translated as CAGSATGGSNEKLFF.

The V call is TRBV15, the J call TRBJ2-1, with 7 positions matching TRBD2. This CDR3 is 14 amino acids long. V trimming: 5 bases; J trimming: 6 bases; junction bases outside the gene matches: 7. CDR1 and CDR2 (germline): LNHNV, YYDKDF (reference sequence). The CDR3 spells CATSAKGGLNEQFF. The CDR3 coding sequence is TGTGCCACCAGCGCAAAGGGAGGGCTCAATGAGCAGTTCTTC.

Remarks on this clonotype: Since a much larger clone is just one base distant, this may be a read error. The CDR3 nucleotides are TGTGCCAGCAGCCGGACAGGGGAAGGGCCCCAGCAGTTT. This codes for CASSRTGEGPQQF. The V gene is TRBV7-9, the J gene TRBJ1-5, with 9 bases fitting TRBD1. CDR1 SEHNR and CDR2 FQNEAQ come from the germline V gene (reference sequence). This CDR3 has 13 amino acids.

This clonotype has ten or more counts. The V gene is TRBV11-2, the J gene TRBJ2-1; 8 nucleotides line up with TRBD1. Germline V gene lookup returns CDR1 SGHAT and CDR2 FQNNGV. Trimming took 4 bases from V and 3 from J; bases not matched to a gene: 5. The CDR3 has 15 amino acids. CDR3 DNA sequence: TGTGCCAGCAGCTCCCTGACAGGGGTCTACAATGAGCAGTTCTTC. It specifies CASSSLTGVYNEQFF.

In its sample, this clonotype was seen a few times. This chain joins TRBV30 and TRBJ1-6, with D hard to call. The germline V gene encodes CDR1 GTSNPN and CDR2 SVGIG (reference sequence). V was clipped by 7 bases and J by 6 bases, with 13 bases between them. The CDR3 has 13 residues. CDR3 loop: CASAWGFNSPLHF. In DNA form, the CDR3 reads TGTGCCTCGGCCTGGGGATTTAATTCACCCCTCCACTTT.

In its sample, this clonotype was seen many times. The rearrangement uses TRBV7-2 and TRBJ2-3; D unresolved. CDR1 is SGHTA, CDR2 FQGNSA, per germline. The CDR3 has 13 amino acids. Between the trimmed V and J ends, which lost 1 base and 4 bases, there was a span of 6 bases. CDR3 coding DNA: TGTGCCAGCAGCTTAGTCTTCGCAGATACGCAGTATTTT. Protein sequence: CASSLVFADTQYF.

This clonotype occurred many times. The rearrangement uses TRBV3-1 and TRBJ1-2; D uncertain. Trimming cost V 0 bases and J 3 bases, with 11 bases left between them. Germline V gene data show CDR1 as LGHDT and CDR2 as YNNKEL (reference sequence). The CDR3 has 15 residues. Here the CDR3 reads CASSQDSQAYYGYTF. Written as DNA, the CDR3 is TGTGCCAGCAGCCAAGATTCCCAGGCTTACTATGGCTACACCTTC.

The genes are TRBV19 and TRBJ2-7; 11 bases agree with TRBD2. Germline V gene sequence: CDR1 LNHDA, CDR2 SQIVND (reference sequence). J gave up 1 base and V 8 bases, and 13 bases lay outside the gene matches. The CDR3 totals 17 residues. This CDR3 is CASDLMGRTSGSYEQYF. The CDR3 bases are TGTGCCAGTGATTTGATGGGTAGGACTAGCGGGTCCTACGAGCAGTACTTC.

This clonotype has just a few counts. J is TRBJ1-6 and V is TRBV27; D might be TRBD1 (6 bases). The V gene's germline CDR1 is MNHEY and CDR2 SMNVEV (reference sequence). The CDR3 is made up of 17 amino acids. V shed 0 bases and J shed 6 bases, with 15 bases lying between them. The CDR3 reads CASSLSTRGSANSPLHF. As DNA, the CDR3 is TGTGCCAGCAGTTTATCAACCAGGGGCAGTGCTAATTCACCCCTCCACTTT.